This T cell receptor beta chain was identified during a study of OX40 agonist ivuxolimab in advanced cancers. General study results and limits: Expanded clones belonging to CD8+ T cells outnumbered, on average, those of CD4+. Clonal expansion from baseline to week 6 occurred in both CD4+ and CD8+ T cells.

This clone is a singleton in its sample. Its antigen remains unidentified. Data came from immunoSEQ multiplex PCR; TCRdb stores just in-frame clones and leaves some out. The data show some 81,000 clones, with 87% seen just once and around 5.9% held by the top ten. V lost 4 bases and J 1 base, leaving 20 bases between the germline ends. The CDR3 loop spans 17 amino acids. CDR1 SEHNR and CDR2 FQNEAQ come from the germline V gene (reference sequence). The source was CD4+ or CD8+ T cells sorted from blood, collected in a trial of the OX40 agonist ivuxolimab. The receptor's source is an adult with an advanced solid tumor such as melanoma, head and neck, liver or kidney cancer. The chain couples TRBV7-9 to TRBJ2-7; unclear D gene. The CDR3 region has the DNA TGTGCCAGCAGCTATATCACTGGGTGGGCAGAATCCTACGAGCAGTACTTC. Protein sequence: CASSYITGWAESYEQYF.